These T cell receptor beta chains were read from a single sample in a study of T cells in Graves' hyperthyroidism and ophthalmopathy. TCRdb recomputed calls from the multiplex PCR reads with MiXCR, one row per CDR3 protein. Of 350,000 to 400,000 distinct CDR3 sequences in the sample, about 14% were seen once. Input material: blood. These receptors originate from a woman aged 55-75 years with Graves' hyperthyroidism. Both conserved end residues are part of each CDR3. Fields, in order: J gene, CDR3 length, V gene, D gene, clone size, CDR3 DNA, CDR3 protein. The D gene is left open where the match is weak. Size is stated for part of the rows, as once, few or many counts, or as a class when the clone is expanded.

TRBJ1-4 14 TRBV2 NA many TGTGCCAGCAGTTGGGGGGGACTGGATGAAAAACTGTTTTTT CASSWGGLDEKLFF
TRBJ2-5 14 TRBV12-3/TRBV12-4 NA many TGTGCTAGCAGGCGGGATATGGGTTCGGAGACCCAGTACTTC CASRRDMGSETQYF
TRBJ1-6 14 TRBV19 TRBD1 NA TGTGCCAGTAGAGGGGGGACAGCATTCTCACCCCTCCACTTT CASRGGTAFSPLHF
TRBJ2-3 18 TRBV12-3/TRBV12-4 TRBD2 many TGTGCCAGCAGTCCCCCTTCTGGACTAGCGGGACCCACAGATACGCAGTATTTT CASSPPSGLAGPTDTQYF
TRBJ2-3 14 TRBV11-2 TRBD1 many TGTGCCAGCCTACCGACAGGGATAACAGATACGCAGTATTTT CASLPTGITDTQYF
TRBJ2-4 15 TRBV6-2/TRBV6-3 NA NA TGTGCCAGCAGTTATCCCGGATACGGGAAAAACATTCAGTACTTC CASSYPGYGKNIQYF
TRBJ2-7 13 TRBV20-1 TRBD1 many TGCAGTGCTAGAGATGACAGGGGGTACGAGCAGTACTTC CSARDDRGYEQYF
TRBJ1-5 15 TRBV9 NA NA TGTGCCAGCAGCAGAACCGACGGAAGAAATCAGCCCCAGCATTTT CASSRTDGRNQPQHF
TRBJ2-7 17 TRBV11-2 TRBD1 many TGTGCCAGCAGCTCCCTCATGGACAGGGGGAGACTCTACGAGCAGTACTTC CASSSLMDRGRLYEQYF
TRBJ1-2 11 TRBV29-1 NA many TGCAGCGTTGACAGGAACTATGGCTACACCTTC CSVDRNYGYTF
TRBJ2-3 17 TRBV11-3 NA NA TGTGCCAGCAGCCCAGGTTCCTTTTCGCGGTACACAGATACGCAGTATTTT CASSPGSFSRYTDTQYF
TRBJ2-7 14 TRBV25-1 NA NA TGTGCCAGCAGAGATACAGAGACCTCCTACGAGCAGTACTTC CASRDTETSYEQYF
TRBJ1-4 14 TRBV28 TRBD1 NA TGTGCCAGCAGTGAGACAGGGACTAATGAAAAACTGTTTTTT CASSETGTNEKLFF
TRBJ1-1 14 TRBV20-1 NA many TGCAGTGCTAGAGACCACACAGGGAACACTGAAGCTTTCTTT CSARDHTGNTEAFF
TRBJ2-3 20 TRBV2 TRBD2 NA TGTGCCAGCAGGAAGAGCCCGGGACTAGCGGGATCGTGGTACACAGATACGCAGTATTTT CASRKSPGLAGSWYTDTQYF
TRBJ1-5 15 TRBV19 TRBD1 few TGTGCCAGTAGTATGGGACAGGGCCTTCGTTGGCCCCAGCATTTT CASSMGQGLRWPQHF
TRBJ1-6 16 TRBV27 NA many TGTGCCAGCAGTTTATACGCGAGCGGCGGATATTCACCCCTCCACTTT CASSLYASGGYSPLHF
TRBJ1-4 15 TRBV5-1 NA few TGCGCCAGCAGCTCTCACATTGCAACTAATGAAAAACTGTTTTTT CASSSHIATNEKLFF
TRBJ2-2 13 TRBV14 NA many TGTGCCAGCAGCTTCTGGTCCGCCGGGGAGCTGTTTTTT CASSFWSAGELFF
TRBJ1-2 16 TRBV6-1 TRBD1 many TGTGCCAGCAGTCCGCCGGGACAGGTATCTAACTATGGCTACACCTTC CASSPPGQVSNYGYTF
TRBJ2-7 13 TRBV10-3 NA few TGTGCCATCAGTCGGGACCCTAGCTACGAGCAGTACTTC CAISRDPSYEQYF
TRBJ2-7 15 TRBV12-3/TRBV12-4 NA NA TGTGCCAGCAGCCTCGGGCCAAGGGGGAGGTACGAGCAGTGCTTC CASSLGPRGRYEQCF
TRBJ2-3 16 TRBV2 TRBD2 few TGTGCCAGCAGTGCGCGACTAGCGGGACGCACAGATACGCAGTATTTT CASSARLAGRTDTQYF
TRBJ1-2 15 TRBV11-2 NA many TGTGCCAGCAGCTTAGACCGGGGCTCTAACTATGGCTACACCTTC CASSLDRGSNYGYTF
TRBJ2-5 16 TRBV24-1 NA many TGTGCCACCAGTGATTTTAAACGGGGCATACAAGAGACCCAGTACTTC CATSDFKRGIQETQYF
TRBJ2-7 14 TRBV20-1 NA few TGCAGTGCTAGAGAGGCTGGGGTCAGGCTAGGGCAGTACTTC CSAREAGVRLGQYF
TRBJ2-3 14 TRBV7-6 NA many TGTGCCAGCAGCTTAGGTACCGAGGGGGATACGCAGTATTTT CASSLGTEGDTQYF
TRBJ1-5 15 TRBV19 NA NA TGTGCCAGTAGTATAGCCTCAGCTCGCAATCAGCCCCAGCATTTT CASSIASARNQPQHF
TRBJ2-7 13 TRBV2 TRBD2 many TGTGCCAGCAGAGGAGCGGGAGGGTACGAGCAGTACTTC CASRGAGGYEQYF
TRBJ1-5 11 TRBV20-1 NA many TGCAGTGCTAGCCTTGGCCAGCCCCAGCATTTT CSASLGQPQHF
TRBJ2-4 14 TRBV28 NA many TGTGCCAGCAGTCTTGACTTCGGCAAAAACATTCAGTACTTC CASSLDFGKNIQYF
TRBJ2-1 17 TRBV4-1 NA few TGCGCCAGCAACCTAAACCAAGAATTACAGGTAATAGATGAGCAGTTCTTC CASNLNQELQVIDEQFF
TRBJ1-1 13 TRBV11-2 NA many TGTGCCAGCAGGGCGGAGTTGAACACTGAAGCTTTCTTT CASRAELNTEAFF
TRBJ2-1 15 TRBV5-1 TRBD2 many TGCGCCAGCAGCTTCGGACTAGCGGTTTTCAATGAGCAGTTCTTC CASSFGLAVFNEQFF
TRBJ2-7 13 TRBV30 TRBD2 once TGTGCCTGGAGTGTATGGAGTCTAGCGGAGACTAAATTC CAWSVWSLAETKF
TRBJ2-7 14 TRBV7-9 NA few TGTGCCAGCAGCTTACTGGACGTCTCCAACGAGCAGTACTTC CASSLLDVSNEQYF
TRBJ1-6 15 TRBV5-1 NA NA TGCGCCAGCAGCTTGGACGCGGTTTCGGCTTCACCCCTCCACTTT CASSLDAVSASPLHF
TRBJ2-7 13 TRBV12-5 TRBD1 many TGTGCTAGTGGTAGACAGGGACCTGAGGGGCAGTACTTC CASGRQGPEGQYF
TRBJ2-7 13 TRBV20-1 NA few TGCAGTGCTAGAGACTGGGTAGGCTACGAGCAGTACTTC CSARDWVGYEQYF
TRBJ1-1 13 TRBV3-1 NA few TGTGCCAGCAGCCAAGTAACGTCCACTGAAGCTTTCTTT CASSQVTSTEAFF
TRBJ2-1 10 TRBV2 NA NA NA CASSVGPGIF
TRBJ2-7 15 TRBV30 TRBD1 many TGTGCCTGGAGTGTACCAGACAGGGGAAAACACGAGCAGTACTTC CAWSVPDRGKHEQYF
TRBJ1-5 19 TRBV12-3/TRBV12-4 TRBD1 many TGTGCCAGCAGTTTAAGGGGGCGAGGGCTCCTTTATAGCAATCAGCCCCAGCATTTT CASSLRGRGLLYSNQPQHF
TRBJ2-5 14 TRBV24-1 NA many TGTGCCACCAGTGATGGACTCTTTGGAGAGACCCAGTACTTC CATSDGLFGETQYF
TRBJ2-1 14 TRBV20-1 NA NA TGCAGTGCTAGTTCGGGGGGCGAAGTCGGTGAGCAGTTCTTC CSASSGGEVGEQFF
TRBJ1-1 12 TRBV5-1 TRBD1 many TGCGCCAGCAGCTGGGGACAGGGACAAGCTTTCTTT CASSWGQGQAFF
TRBJ2-5 16 TRBV5-5 TRBD1 NA TGTGCCAGCAGCGCCCGACAGGGGCCGTACCAAGAGACCCAGTACTTC CASSARQGPYQETQYF
TRBJ2-3 17 TRBV7-9 TRBD2 many TGTGCCAGCAGCCCAACAGCTAGCGGGAGTAGCACAGATACGCAGTATTTT CASSPTASGSSTDTQYF
TRBJ2-1 13 TRBV24-1 NA many TGTGCCACCAGTGGTAACGAGGGGAATGAGCAGTTCTTC CATSGNEGNEQFF
TRBJ2-1 16 TRBV20-1 TRBD2 many TGCAGTGCTAGAGATCCCCGGGGGGGCCCCTACAATGAGCAGTTCTTC CSARDPRGGPYNEQFF
TRBJ2-1 15 TRBV4-1 NA NA TGCGCCAGCAGCCCCCGGGACTCAGACTACAATGAGCAGTTCTTC CASSPRDSDYNEQFF
TRBJ1-2 15 TRBV12-3/TRBV12-4 NA many TGTGCCAGCAGTTATGCGGGACACCCAAACTATGGCTACACCTTC CASSYAGHPNYGYTF
TRBJ2-1 16 TRBV20-1 NA many TGCAGTGCTAGCCCCGGGCACTCCACGTCCTACAATGAGCAGTTCTTC CSASPGHSTSYNEQFF
TRBJ1-1 13 TRBV11-2 NA many TGTGCCAGCAGCCCAAGGGAAGGCCCTGAAGCTTTCTTT CASSPREGPEAFF
TRBJ2-5 14 TRBV9 TRBD1 many TGTGCCAGCAGCGGAAACAGGGGACAAGAGACCCAGTACTTC CASSGNRGQETQYF
TRBJ2-7 15 TRBV6-1 TRBD2 many TGTGCCAGCAGTCGGGGTGGGGAGGGCGGGAACGAGCAGTACTTC CASSRGGEGGNEQYF
TRBJ2-2 12 TRBV10-3 NA few TGTGCCATCTCTTCTTGGGCCGGGGAGCTGTTTTTT CAISSWAGELFF
TRBJ2-5 13 TRBV24-1 NA few TGTGCCACCAGTGACCCTGGGGCAGAGACCCAGTACTTC CATSDPGAETQYF
TRBJ1-5 16 TRBV24-1 NA few TGTGCCACCAGTGATTCGGGAGGGGCGCCCAGGCAGCCCCAGCATTTT CATSDSGGAPRQPQHF
TRBJ2-7 12 TRBV29-1 NA few TGCAGCGTGGCCGGGCCGCCCTACGAGCAGTACTTC CSVAGPPYEQYF